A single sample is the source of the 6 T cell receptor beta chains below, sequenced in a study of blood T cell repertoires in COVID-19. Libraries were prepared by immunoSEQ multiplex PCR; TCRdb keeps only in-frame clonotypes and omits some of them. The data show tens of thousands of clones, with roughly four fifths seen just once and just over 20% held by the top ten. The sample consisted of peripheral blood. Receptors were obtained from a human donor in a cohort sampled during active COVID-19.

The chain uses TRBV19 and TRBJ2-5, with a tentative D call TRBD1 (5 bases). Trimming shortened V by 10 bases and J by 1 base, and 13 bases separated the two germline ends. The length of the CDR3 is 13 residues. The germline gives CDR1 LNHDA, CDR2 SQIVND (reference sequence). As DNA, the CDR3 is TGTGCCACAGCGACAGATTTCCAAGAGACCCAGTACTTC. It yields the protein CATATDFQETQYF.

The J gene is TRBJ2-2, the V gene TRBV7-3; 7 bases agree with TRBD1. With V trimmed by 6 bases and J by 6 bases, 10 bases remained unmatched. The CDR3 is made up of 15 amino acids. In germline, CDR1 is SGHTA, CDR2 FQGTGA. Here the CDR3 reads CASSSSGTVSGELFF. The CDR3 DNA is TGTGCCAGCAGTTCGTCCGGGACAGTGTCCGGGGAGCTGTTTTTT. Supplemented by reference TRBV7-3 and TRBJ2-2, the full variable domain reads GAGVSQTPSNKVTEKGKYVELRCDPISGHTALYWYRQSLGQGPEFLIYFQGTGAADDSGLPNDRFFAVRPEGSVSTLKIQRTERGDSAVYLCASSSSGTVSGELFFGEGSRLTVL.

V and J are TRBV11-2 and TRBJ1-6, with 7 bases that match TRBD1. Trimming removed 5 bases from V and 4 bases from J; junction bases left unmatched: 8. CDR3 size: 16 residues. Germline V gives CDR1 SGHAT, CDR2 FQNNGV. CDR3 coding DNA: TGTGCCAGCAGCCTTGACAGGGCTGGGTATAATTCACCCCTCCACTTT. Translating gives CASSLDRAGYNSPLHF.

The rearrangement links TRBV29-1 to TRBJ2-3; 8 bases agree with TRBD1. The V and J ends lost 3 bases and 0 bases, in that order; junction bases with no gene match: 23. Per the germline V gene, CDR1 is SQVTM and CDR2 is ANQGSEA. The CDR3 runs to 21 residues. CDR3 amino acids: CSVDPRLPWDRSRASTDTQYF. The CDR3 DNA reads TGCAGCGTTGATCCCCGGCTCCCATGGGACAGGAGCCGTGCTAGCACAGATACGCAGTATTTT.

CDR3 coding DNA: TGTGCCAGCAGCTTACTCCGACCCGGACAGGGGGCGAATGAGCAGTACTTC. It specifies CASSLLRPGQGANEQYF. The chain links TRBV7-2 to TRBJ2-7; 11 bases fit TRBD1. V lost 2 bases, J lost 7 bases, and 13 bases stayed unmatched. Germline CDR1 reads SGHTA; CDR2 reads FQGNSA. CDR3 size: 17 residues.

CDR3: CASSSAGTGDSNTIYF. In DNA, the CDR3 is TGTGCCAGCAGCTCTGCCGGGACAGGGGATTCCAACACCATATATTTT. This sequence joins TRBV5-5 and TRBJ1-3; TRBD1 matches at 10 bases. Germline loops: CDR1 SGHKS, CDR2 YYEKEE (reference sequence). This CDR3 is 16 amino acids long. V lost 3 bases and J lost 7; bases outside the gene matches: 10.